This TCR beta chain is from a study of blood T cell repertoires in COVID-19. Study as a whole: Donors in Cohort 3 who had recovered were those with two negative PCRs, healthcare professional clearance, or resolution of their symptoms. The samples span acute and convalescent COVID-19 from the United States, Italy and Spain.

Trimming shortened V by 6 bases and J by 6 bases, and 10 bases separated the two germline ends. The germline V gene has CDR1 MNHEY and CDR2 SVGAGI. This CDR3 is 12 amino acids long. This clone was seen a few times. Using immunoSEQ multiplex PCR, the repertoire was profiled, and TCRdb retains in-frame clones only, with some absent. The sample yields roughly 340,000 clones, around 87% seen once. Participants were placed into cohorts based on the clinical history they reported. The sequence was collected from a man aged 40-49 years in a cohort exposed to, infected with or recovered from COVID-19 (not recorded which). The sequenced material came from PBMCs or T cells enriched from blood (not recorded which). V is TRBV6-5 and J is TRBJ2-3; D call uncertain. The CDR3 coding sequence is TGTGCCAGCAGCCCGACATGGGATACGCAGTATTTT. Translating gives CASSPTWDTQYF.